This is a list of T cell receptor beta chains from one sample in a study of Graves' ophthalmopathy and Graves' hyperthyroidism. TCRdb passed the multiplex PCR reads through MiXCR, listing each CDR3 protein once. Among over a million distinct CDR3 sequences listed, approximately 35% were seen once. Sequenced material: peripheral blood or thyroid tissue (not recorded which). The receptors stem from an adult man with Graves' hyperthyroidism. CDR3s include the opening cysteine and the closing phenylalanine or tryptophan. A D gene is named only where the DNA matches it firmly. Clone size, where shown, is once, few, many, or a class for clones that have expanded.

D,V,J,size,DNA,CDR3
TRBD2,TRBV5-8,TRBJ2-5,many,TGTGCCAGCAGCTTGGGTACTAGCGGGACCCAGGAGACCCAGTACTTC,CASSLGTSGTQETQYF
TRBD1,TRBV10-3,TRBJ2-7,many,TGTGCCATCAGCAAAGGACAGGGAAGGGACTACGAGCAGTACTTC,CAISKGQGRDYEQYF
NA,TRBV11-2,TRBJ1-3,NA,TGTGCCAGCAGCTTATATCCATTCGGGTTCTCTGGAAACACCATATATTTT,CASSLYPFGFSGNTIYF
NA,TRBV6-6,TRBJ1-3,once,TGTGCCAGCAGTAAAAGAGGACAGTGGAGAACTGGAAACACCATATATTTT,CASSKRGQWRTGNTIYF
NA,TRBV19,TRBJ2-2,many,TGTGCCAGTAGTATCATGGTGGGAGCCGGGGAGCTGTTTTTT,CASSIMVGAGELFF
NA,TRBV6-5,TRBJ2-6,NA,TGTGCCAGCACCCCAGGGGTTACTGGGGCCAACGTCCTGACTTTC,CASTPGVTGANVLTF
NA,TRBV5-1,TRBJ2-2,NA,TGCGCCAGCAGCCAAGGACATAACACCGGGGAGCTGTTTTTT,CASSQGHNTGELFF
NA,TRBV29-1,TRBJ2-2,many,TGCAGCGTTGGAAAGCAGCCCACCGGGGAGCTGTTTTTT,CSVGKQPTGELFF
NA,TRBV24-1,TRBJ2-7,once,TGTGCCACCAGTGATTTGTCACGGTCCTCGAAAGAGCAGTACTTC,CATSDLSRSSKEQYF
TRBD1,TRBV2,TRBJ2-2,NA,TGTGCCAGCCAACCGACAGGGGGTTTGATTACCGGGGAGCTGTTTTTT,CASQPTGGLITGELFF
NA,TRBV29-1,TRBJ2-7,NA,TGCAGCGTTGGAAAGGGGTCCGAGCAGTACTTC,CSVGKGSEQYF
NA,TRBV7-9,TRBJ1-4,many,TGTGCCAGCAGTCAATCGGCGGCAGATAATGAAAAACTGTTTTTT,CASSQSAADNEKLFF
NA,TRBV2,TRBJ1-1,few,TGTGCCAGCAACGCAGATATGAACACTGAAGCTTTCTTT,CASNADMNTEAFF
TRBD1,TRBV4-3,TRBJ1-5,NA,TGCGCCAGCAGCCAAGATAGGACAGGGCAGGAGCCCCAGCATTTT,CASSQDRTGQEPQHF
NA,TRBV7-8,TRBJ1-6,few,TGCGCCAGCAGCCAAGTTGAGGGGTTCCCCAATTCACCCCTCCACTTT,CASSQVEGFPNSPLHF
TRBD1,TRBV29-1,TRBJ1-1,NA,TGCAGCGTGGCCAAGGGACAGGCCATCACTGAAGCTTTCTTT,CSVAKGQAITEAFF
NA,TRBV7-2,TRBJ2-5,many,TGTGCCAGCAGCGCCGACGCCCAGATCCCGGAGACCCAGTACTTC,CASSADAQIPETQYF
TRBD1,TRBV14,TRBJ2-5,few,TGTGCCAGCAGCCAAGAAGGGACAGGGATGAAGACCCAGTACTTC,CASSQEGTGMKTQYF
TRBD1,TRBV7-9,TRBJ2-7,many,TGTGCCACTCAGGGGGTCGCCTCCTACGAGCAGTACTTC,CATQGVASYEQYF
NA,TRBV7-9,TRBJ2-3,NA,TGTGCCAGCAGCACGACGGGAGATACGCAGTATTTT,CASSTTGDTQYF
NA,TRBV2,TRBJ2-5,many,TGTGCCAGCAGTGAAGCGAGTTTACGGGAGACCCAGTACTTC,CASSEASLRETQYF
NA,TRBV29-1,TRBJ2-5,NA,TGCAGCGTTGAACAAGGGGCTGGTCAGCCCCAGTACTTC,CSVEQGAGQPQYF
NA,TRBV5-1,TRBJ1-3,once,TGCGCCAGCAGCGCCCGGTCGGGCTCTGGAAACACCATATATTTT,CASSARSGSGNTIYF
TRBD2,TRBV7-2,TRBJ2-5,NA,TGTGCCAGCAGCTTAGTGGCTAGCGGGGGACTCCAAGAGACCCAGTACTTC,CASSLVASGGLQETQYF
TRBD1,TRBV10-2,TRBJ2-7,NA,TGCGCCAAACAGGGGCTCATTGCTGGCTACGAGCAGTACTTC,CAKQGLIAGYEQYF
NA,TRBV7-2,TRBJ1-1,many,TGTGCCAGCAGCTTCGGGGGGTACACTGAAGCTTTCTTT,CASSFGGYTEAFF
TRBD2,TRBV29-1,TRBJ2-7,many,TGCAGCGTTGTGTGCCTGACTAGCGGGAGGTACGAGCAGTACTTC,CSVVCLTSGRYEQYF
NA,TRBV10-2,TRBJ1-2,NA,TGCGCCAGGTCGGAGGGGACAAACTATGGCTACACCTTC,CARSEGTNYGYTF